Below, 25 T cell receptor beta chains from the same sample are listed, as sequenced in a study of post-analysis software for immune sequencing data. Which antigens these TCRs recognize remains unknown. General study findings and limits: In patients, about five TRBV segments were more frequent than in controls, with TRBV5-6, TRBV5-1 and TRBV20-1 among them.

TCR beta cDNA libraries included unique molecular identifiers. TCRdb re-called the PCR reads through MiXCR, storing one row per CDR3 protein. This sample has about 540,000 distinct CDR3 sequences, with 34% found just once. Sequencing was performed on blood. The receptors were gathered from a girl younger than 18 with multiple sclerosis.

The V gene is TRBV11-2, the J gene TRBJ2-7; D unresolved. The V end was cut by 2 bases, the J end by 7 bases, with 9 bases between. CDR3 length: 12 amino acids. Germline CDR1 reads SGHAT; CDR2 reads FQNNGV. The CDR3 is CASSLNTVEQYF. For the CDR3, the DNA is TGTGCCAGCAGCTTAAACACTGTAGAGCAGTACTTC.

This clonotype was seen a few times. CDR3 residues: CGVAGTYNEQFF. Written as DNA, the CDR3 is TGTGGGGTAGCGGGAACCTACAATGAGCAGTTCTTC. The V call is TRBV2, the J call TRBJ2-1; 8 bases are shared with TRBD2. CDR3 size: 12 residues. Germline CDR1 is SNHLY and CDR2 is FYNNEI.

This clonotype has just a few counts. The chain combines TRBV7-9 with TRBJ1-6; D remains unclear. CDR1 is SEHNR and CDR2 is FQNEAQ in the germline V gene (reference sequence). The CDR3 extends over 15 amino acids. V gave up 4 bases and J gave up 6 bases, with 13 bases separating them. CDR3 sequence reads: CASSSGSSSNSPLHF. The CDR3 bases are TGTGCCAGCAGCTCAGGCAGTTCATCTAATTCACCCCTCCACTTT.

Worth noting for this clonotype: This may stem from a read error, because a much larger clone lies one nucleotide away. The chain employs TRBV6-5 and TRBJ2-6; D is uncertain. The CDR3 is 18 amino acids. Germline-derived CDR1 and CDR2 are MNHEY and SVGAGI. The CDR3 DNA sequence: TGTGCCAGCGGTTACTCGATCCCTGGAGTCGCTGGGGCCAACGTCCTGACTTTC. Protein: CASGYSIPGVAGANVLTF.

This chain joins TRBV29-1 and TRBJ2-4, with 10 bases lining up with TRBD2. The closer fit of TRBJ2-5 to the DNA end suggests the J call may be wrong. The CDR3 sequence is 16 residues long. The germline gives CDR1 SQVTM, CDR2 ANQGSEA. The CDR3 reads CSVVNPPSGGEETQYF. The CDR3 nucleotides are TGCAGCGTTGTTAACCCACCGAGCGGGGGGGAAGAGACCCAGTACTTC.

The chain couples TRBV27 to TRBJ2-1; D remains unclear. Trimming cost V 5 bases and J 8 bases, with 10 bases left between them. Germline V gene sequence: CDR1 MNHEY, CDR2 SMNVEV (reference sequence). The CDR3 is made up of 12 amino acids. The CDR3 DNA sequence: TGTGCCAGCAGTCCCCCTTCAGATGAGCAGTTCTTC. Its translation: CASSPPSDEQFF.

This clonotype was seen more than once but under ten times. This rearrangement joins TRBV6-5 to TRBJ2-2; 11 nucleotides line up with TRBD2. V lost 6 bases to trimming and J lost 0 bases; unmatched junction nucleotides: 6. The length of the CDR3 is 17 residues. From germline, CDR1 is MNHEY and CDR2 SVGAGI. For the CDR3, the DNA is TGTGCCAGCAGCTTGACTAGCGGGGCCGCGAACACCGGGGAGCTGTTTTTT. This gives the protein CASSLTSGAANTGELFF.

The chain carries TRBV7-3 and TRBJ2-3; TRBD2 matches 10 bases. This CDR3 is built from 17 residues. CDR1 SGHTA and CDR2 FQGTGA come from the germline V gene. J gave up 2 bases and V 5 bases, and 10 bases lay outside the gene matches. The DNA for the CDR3 is TGTGCCAGCAGCCCAAGGGCTAGCGGGGGTTACACAGATACGCAGTATTTT. Translation: CASSPRASGGYTDTQYF.

J is TRBJ2-2 and V is TRBV20-1, with D perhaps TRBD1 or TRBD2 (5 bases each). Trimming took 0 bases from V and 4 from J, leaving 9 bases between them. Germline CDR1 and CDR2: DFQATT and SNEGSKA (reference sequence). This CDR3 is built from 14 residues. For the CDR3, the DNA is TGCAGTGCTAGAGATTCGGGGCTCACCGGGGAGCTGTTTTTT. It yields the protein CSARDSGLTGELFF.

The chain links TRBV20-1 to TRBJ1-4; 7 bases are shared with TRBD1. This CDR3 region has 13 residues. Germline CDR1 DFQATT, CDR2 SNEGSKA (reference sequence). Trimming cost V 5 bases and J 6 bases; bases outside gene matches: 6. The CDR3 sequence is CSAFPTGDEKLFF. The CDR3 DNA reads as TGCAGTGCTTTTCCTACAGGGGATGAAAAACTGTTTTTT.

DNA for the CDR3: TGCAGTGCTAGAGCAGCGGGGCCGAACACCGGGGAGCTGTTTTTT. This translates into CSARAAGPNTGELFF. V is TRBV20-1 and J is TRBJ2-2; 7 bases line up with TRBD2. Trimming at V came to 1 base and at J to 0 bases, leaving 2 bases not matched to a gene. CDR3 length: 15 residues. Germline V gene data show CDR1 as DFQATT and CDR2 as SNEGSKA (reference sequence).

The table lists this clonotype with a few counts. The CDR3 DNA is TGCGCCAGCAGCCAAGATGGGACAGACCAAAATCAGCCCCAGCATTTT. This gives the protein CASSQDGTDQNQPQHF. This rearrangement joins TRBV4-1 to TRBJ1-5, with 7 bases lining up with TRBD1. This CDR3 comprises 16 residues. CDR1 is MGHRA and CDR2 is YSYEKL in the germline V gene. The V segment lost 0 bases and the J segment 4 bases; nucleotides outside the gene matches: 6.

The chain employs TRBV11-2 and TRBJ2-5, with 7 bases identical to TRBD2. The length of the CDR3 is 16 residues. Per the germline V gene, CDR1 is SGHAT and CDR2 is FQNNGV. The ends lost 0 bases at V and 4 bases at J; junction bases unmatched: 8. In DNA form, the CDR3 reads TGTGCCAGCAGCTTAGATCGGGGGGAGTGGGGAGAGACCCAGTACTTC. This translates into CASSLDRGEWGETQYF.

The chain employs TRBV27 and TRBJ2-1; either TRBD1 or TRBD2 may supply D (7 bases each). Trimming removed 2 bases from V and 2 bases from J, with 19 bases in between. Germline CDR1 MNHEY, CDR2 SMNVEV (reference sequence). The CDR3 runs 18 residues. The CDR3 sequence is CASSLGGKGGGPYNEQFF. CDR3 nucleotide sequence: TGTGCCAGCAGTTTAGGGGGGAAGGGAGGGGGCCCCTACAATGAGCAGTTCTTC.

This clonotype was counted only a few times. The chain employs TRBV10-3 and TRBJ2-7; 7 bases line up with TRBD2. The V segment lost 9 bases and the J segment 6 bases; nucleotides outside the gene matches: 11. There are 13 residues in the CDR3. Germline V gene lookup returns CDR1 ENHRY and CDR2 SYGVKD. The CDR3: CAISTSRDSEQYF. The CDR3 region has the DNA TGTGCCATTTCGACTAGCCGGGATTCCGAGCAGTACTTC.

A few counts support this clonotype. The V call is TRBV5-1, the J call TRBJ2-5; D ambiguous. CDR1 is SGHRS, CDR2 YFSETQ, per germline. V lost 4 bases to trimming and J lost 1 base, with 14 bases between them. This CDR3 has 15 amino acids. The CDR3 sequence: CASSTLPASQETQYF. CDR3 bases: TGCGCCAGCAGCACCCTTCCCGCTAGCCAAGAGACCCAGTACTTC.

This clonotype was seen ten or more times. V and J are TRBV5-1 and TRBJ1-5; D uncertain. This CDR3 has 13 residues. V was cut by 0 bases and J by 4 bases, with 5 bases left in between. CDR1 is SGHRS and CDR2 is YFSETQ in the germline V gene. The CDR3 is CASSLGANQPQHF. The CDR3 region has the DNA TGCGCCAGCAGCTTGGGGGCTAATCAGCCCCAGCATTTT. The complete variable domain, with remaining parts taken from reference TRBV5-1 and TRBJ1-5, reads KAGVTQTPRYLIKTRGQQVTLSCSPISGHRSVSWYQQTPGQGLQFLFEYFSETQRNKGNFPGRFSGRQFSNSRSEMNVSTLELGDSALYLCASSLGANQPQHFGDGTRLSIL.

This sequence joins TRBV7-9 and TRBJ1-2; maybe TRBD1 (6 bases). The CDR3 contains 15 residues. V lost 5 bases and J 4 bases, leaving 17 bases between the germline ends. Germline CDR1 reads SEHNR; CDR2 reads FQNEAQ (reference sequence). The CDR3 loop is CASSGYRAGVYGYTF. The CDR3 nucleotides are TGTGCCAGCAGCGGTTACAGGGCCGGGGTCTATGGCTACACCTTC.

V gene TRBV6-5 combines with J gene TRBJ1-4; TRBD1 matches 8 bases. The CDR3 consists of 14 residues. Germline V gives CDR1 MNHEY, CDR2 SVGAGI. Unmatched junction bases numbered 7, after V lost 6 bases and J lost 7 bases. The CDR3, as DNA: TGTGCCAGCAGCGACAGGGGCCTCGGTGAAAAACTGTTTTTT. Its translation: CASSDRGLGEKLFF.

A few counts support this clonotype. The genes are TRBV5-1 and TRBJ2-3, with 12 bases matching TRBD1. Losses at the gene ends were 2 bases for V and 5 bases for J; bases not matched to a gene: 6. The V gene's germline CDR1 is SGHRS and CDR2 YFSETQ. This CDR3 spans 16 amino acids. CDR3: CASSFPRDRGQDTQYF. CDR3 DNA: TGCGCCAGCAGCTTTCCCCGGGACAGGGGGCAAGATACGCAGTATTTT.

The V call is TRBV20-1, the J call TRBJ2-3, with 8 bases lining up with TRBD2. V lost 6 bases to trimming and J lost 6 bases; unmatched junction nucleotides: 11. Germline V CDR1 and CDR2: DFQATT, SNEGSKA (reference sequence). The CDR3 runs 14 residues. The CDR3 bases are TGCAGTGCCATCCCTCCAGCGGGGGTCGATACGCAGTATTTT. This encodes CSAIPPAGVDTQYF.

The rearrangement uses TRBV7-9 and TRBJ1-2; no reliable D call. Germline lookup yields CDR1 SEHNR and CDR2 FQNEAQ (reference sequence). Trimming removed 4 bases from V and 6 bases from J, with 3 bases in between. The CDR3 loop spans 10 amino acids. The CDR3 region is CASSYDGYTF. The CDR3 nucleotides read TGTGCCAGCAGCTACGATGGCTACACCTTC.

The sample holds a few counts of this clonotype. The V gene is TRBV3-1, the J gene TRBJ1-6; perhaps TRBD1 as D (5 bases). Germline V gene lookup returns CDR1 LGHDT and CDR2 YNNKEL (reference sequence). V lost 5 bases and J lost 9, with 11 bases in between. There are 13 residues in the CDR3. The CDR3 protein is CASSSGWGSPLHF. Here the CDR3 DNA reads TGTGCCAGCAGCTCAGGGTGGGGTTCACCCCTCCACTTT. The variable domain in full, with the rest retrieved from reference TRBV3-1 and TRBJ1-6, is DTAVSQTPKYLVTQMGNDKSIKCEQNLGHDTMYWYKQDSKKFLKIMFSYNNKELIINETVPNRFSPKSPDKAHLNLHINSLELGDSAVYFCASSSGWGSPLHFGNGTRLTVT.

This clonotype was detected only a few times. This chain joins TRBV7-3 and TRBJ2-1, with a weak D call TRBD2 (5 bases). V was cut by 2 bases and J by 10 bases, with 21 bases left in between. The CDR3 contains 16 residues. Germline CDR1 SGHTA, CDR2 FQGTGA. The CDR3 nucleotides are TGTGCCAGCAGCTTATTTCCCTTCACGGGGTACTGGGAGCAGTTCTTC. Amino acid sequence: CASSLFPFTGYWEQFF.

The V call is TRBV7-8, the J call TRBJ2-3, with no clear D. The CDR3 runs to 13 residues. Germline lookup yields CDR1 SGHVS and CDR2 FQNEAQ. V lost 3 bases and J 6 bases, leaving 10 bases between the germline ends. The CDR3 spells CASSFPISDTQYF. As DNA, the CDR3 is TGTGCCAGCAGCTTCCCTATATCTGATACGCAGTATTTT.